Shown below are 26 T cell receptor beta chains from a single sample sequenced in a study of control samples from healthy donors and cancer patients. The data were produced by immunoSEQ multiplex PCR, yet TCRdb's version contains in-frame clones alone and is incomplete. The repertoire consists of about 95,000 clones, with 88% occurring once and the leading ten covering approximately 15%. What was sequenced was blood. The receptors were sampled from a woman in her seventies in good health.

CDR3 loop: CASSFKGGAGPIYEQYF. In DNA form, the CDR3 reads TGTGCCAGCAGCTTTAAGGGTGGGGCCGGCCCCATCTACGAGCAGTACTTC. This chain links TRBV5-4 with TRBJ2-7; possibly TRBD1 for D (5 bases). The CDR3 spans 17 residues. Per the germline V gene, CDR1 is SGHNT and CDR2 is YYREEE (reference sequence). The germline V and J ends were trimmed by 2 bases and 3 bases, with 21 bases remaining between them.

V gene TRBV11-2 combines with J gene TRBJ2-5, with 10 positions matching TRBD2. Trimming took 5 bases from V and 6 from J; bases not matched to a gene: 12. The V gene's germline CDR1 is SGHAT and CDR2 FQNNGV. This CDR3 is built from 16 residues. CDR3 protein: CASSPAGGGRSKTQYF. Here the CDR3 DNA reads TGTGCCAGCAGCCCAGCGGGGGGGGGTAGGTCAAAGACCCAGTACTTC.

The chain joins TRBV3-1 (or the pseudogene TRBV3-2) to TRBJ2-3; D unresolved. The germline V and J ends were trimmed by 1 base and 0 bases, with 5 bases remaining between them. Germline V gene data show CDR1 as LGHDT and CDR2 as YNNKEL (reference sequence). The CDR3 is made up of 14 amino acids. The CDR3 protein is CASSQGPSTDTQYF. As DNA, the CDR3 is TGTGCCAGCAGCCAAGGTCCTAGCACAGATACGCAGTATTTT.

J is TRBJ2-6 and V is TRBV29-1, with TRBD1 as a possible D gene (5 bases). The V end lost 7 bases, the J end lost 4 bases, and 11 bases lay between the germline ends. The germline V gene encodes CDR1 SQVTM and CDR2 ANQGSEA. This CDR3 is 13 amino acids long. The CDR3 protein is CSAQGGGANVLTF. Written as DNA, the CDR3 is TGCAGCGCCCAGGGCGGAGGGGCCAACGTCCTGACTTTC.

This clone came up once. This sequence joins TRBV7-2 and TRBJ2-7; 14 bases fit TRBD2. Germline CDR1 SGHTA, CDR2 FQGNSA. CDR3 length: 13 residues. With V trimmed by 11 bases and J by 3 bases, 3 bases remained unmatched. In DNA, the CDR3 is TGTGCCTCGGGACTAGCGGGAGTCTACGAGCAGTACTTC. Translation gives CASGLAGVYEQYF.

This clone came up a few times. The rearrangement joins TRBV29-1 to TRBJ2-5; TRBD1 or TRBD2 may be the D gene (6 bases each). Germline V lookup: CDR1 SQVTM, CDR2 ANQGSEA. CDR3 size: 12 residues. V lost 5 bases and J 2 bases, leaving 9 bases between the germline ends. The CDR3 DNA reads as TGCAGCGTTAGGGGGGTTCAAGAGACCCAGTACTTC. It yields the protein CSVRGVQETQYF.

V usage is TRBV7-9 and J usage is TRBJ2-1; 11 nucleotides match TRBD2. The CDR3 totals 16 residues. V trimming: 5 bases; J trimming: 1 base; junction bases outside the gene matches: 4. Germline loops: CDR1 SEHNR, CDR2 FQNEAQ (reference sequence). The CDR3 loop is CASSPASGGSYNEQFF. The CDR3, as DNA: TGTGCCAGCAGCCCCGCTAGCGGGGGGTCCTACAATGAGCAGTTCTTC.

This clone was found a few times. The chain carries TRBV7-9 and TRBJ1-5, with D perhaps TRBD1 (6 bases). CDR1 is SEHNR and CDR2 is FQNEAQ in the germline V gene (reference sequence). V lost 4 bases to trimming and J lost 7 bases, with 20 bases between them. This CDR3 region has 16 residues. The CDR3 DNA is TGTGCCAGCAGCTCCCCAGGGGCCCCCGGGGGCCAGCCCCAGCATTTT. The encoded protein is CASSSPGAPGGQPQHF.

The chain joins TRBV7-6 to TRBJ2-2, with 8 positions matching TRBD2. CDR1 and CDR2 (germline): SGHVS, FNYEAQ. The trim removed 5 bases at V and 6 bases at J, leaving 8 bases unmatched. This CDR3 region has 15 residues. The CDR3: CASSGAGRAAGELFF. CDR3 nucleotides: TGTGCCAGCAGCGGTGCCGGGAGGGCGGCCGGGGAGCTGTTTTTT.

The chain links TRBV6-1 to TRBJ1-1, with 8 bases identical to TRBD1. The junction had 10 bases not matched to a gene; V was cut back by 3 bases and J by 1 base. The length of the CDR3 is 17 residues. From germline, CDR1 is MNHNS and CDR2 SASEGT. CDR3 sequence reads: CASSDPFGGTGNTEAFF. The CDR3 DNA reads as TGTGCCAGCAGTGACCCATTCGGGGGGACAGGGAACACTGAAGCTTTCTTT.

V is TRBV3-1 (or the pseudogene TRBV3-2) and J is TRBJ2-1, with D perhaps matching TRBD2 (6 bases). Between the trimmed V and J ends, which lost 1 base and 6 bases, there was a span of 13 bases. The germline V gene encodes CDR1 LGHDT and CDR2 YNNKEL (reference sequence). This CDR3 is built from 15 residues. The CDR3 DNA reads as TGTGCCAGCAGCCAAGGCGGGACGCTATTCAATGAGCAGTTCTTC. Its translation: CASSQGGTLFNEQFF.

CDR3 in amino acids: CASREPGGYGTDTQYF. The CDR3 DNA reads TGTGCCAGCAGGGAACCAGGGGGGTATGGCACAGATACGCAGTATTTT. The rearrangement joins TRBV28 to TRBJ2-3, with a possible D match to TRBD1 (7 bases). Per germline, CDR1 MDHEN and CDR2 SYDVKM. With 6 bases removed from V and 1 base from J, the gap between germline ends came to 17 bases. The CDR3 totals 16 residues.

The V call is TRBV25-1, the J call TRBJ2-1; possible D gene TRBD2, 6 bases. There are 17 residues in the CDR3. Germline loops: CDR1 MGHDK, CDR2 SYGVNS. The V and J ends lost 3 bases and 4 bases respectively, with 19 bases between them. CDR3 region: CASSDHGRGDHYNEQFF. The CDR3 coding sequence is TGTGCCAGCAGTGATCACGGGCGGGGCGACCATTACAATGAGCAGTTCTTC.

The rearrangement links TRBV5-6 to TRBJ2-7, with TRBD1 identical over 11 bases. Germline V CDR1 and CDR2: SGHDT, YYEEEE. V was pared by 4 bases and J by 4 bases, with 10 bases of the junction left unmatched. The CDR3 is 16 amino acids. The CDR3 DNA sequence: TGTGCCAGCAGCCCACCGACGGGACAGGGGGTGTACGAGCAGTACTTC. Translation: CASSPPTGQGVYEQYF.

To note about this clone: Distinct nucleotide sequences in the sample also encode this CDR3. The chain joins TRBV5-1 to TRBJ1-2; possible D gene TRBD1, 5 bases. CDR3 length: 13 residues. CDR1 is SGHRS, CDR2 YFSETQ, per germline. V lost 0 bases and J 2 bases, leaving 5 bases between the germline ends. The chain's CDR3 is CASSLEGNYGYTF. CDR3 coding DNA: TGCGCCAGCAGCTTGGAGGGGAACTATGGCTACACCTTC.

This chain connects TRBV2 to TRBJ2-7; 15 bases line up with TRBD2. Germline CDR1 and CDR2: SNHLY and FYNNEI. The length of the CDR3 is 15 residues. J gave up 4 bases and V 6 bases, and 4 bases lay outside the gene matches. The CDR3 protein is CASREGLAGGYEQYF. The CDR3 DNA reads TGTGCCAGCAGGGAGGGACTAGCGGGGGGTTACGAGCAGTACTTC.

The V gene is TRBV5-4, the J gene TRBJ2-6; no definite D call. Trimming cost V 0 bases and J 1 base, with 8 bases left between them. The CDR3 runs 16 residues. Per germline, CDR1 SGHNT and CDR2 YYREEE (reference sequence). The CDR3 loop is CASSLVESSGANVLTF. The CDR3 DNA follows: TGTGCCAGCAGCTTGGTGGAAAGTTCTGGGGCCAACGTCCTGACTTTC. The entire variable domain, with the rest obtained from reference TRBV5-4 and TRBJ2-6, is as follows: ETGVTQSPTHLIKTRGQQVTLRCSSQSGHNTVSWYQQALGQGPQFIFQYYREEENGRGNFPPRFSGLQFPNYSSELNVNALELDDSALYLCASSLVESSGANVLTFGAGSRLTVL.

V usage is TRBV6-6 and J usage is TRBJ1-2; 7 nucleotides line up with TRBD1. Germline V gives CDR1 MNHNY, CDR2 SVGAGI (reference sequence). V dropped 4 bases and J dropped 4; count of bases not matched to a gene: 12. The CDR3 is made up of 16 amino acids. This chain's CDR3 is CASSSSGGGKSYGYTF. CDR3 DNA: TGTGCCAGCAGTTCCTCAGGGGGGGGAAAATCCTATGGCTACACCTTC.

The V and J genes are TRBV6-2 or TRBV6-3 and TRBJ1-5; D call uncertain. The CDR3 runs 13 residues. The V gene lost 2 bases and the J gene lost 6 bases, with 8 bases spanning the gap. Germline V gene sequence: CDR1 MNHEY, CDR2 SVGEGT. For the CDR3, the DNA is TGTGCCAGCAGTTACGCGCCCATTCAGCCCCAGCATTTT. Amino acids: CASSYAPIQPQHF.

The chain is built from TRBV2 and TRBJ2-7; TRBD2 matches at 7 bases. V lost 7 bases, J lost 6 bases, and 12 bases stayed unmatched. Germline V lookup: CDR1 SNHLY, CDR2 FYNNEI. CDR3 length: 14 amino acids. The CDR3 bases are TGTGCCAGCAAAGCCTTGACTAGCCAGGGCGAGCAGTACTTC. Translation gives CASKALTSQGEQYF.

This clone occurred once. The CDR3 region is CASTSTQRGEKLFF. CDR3 sequence (DNA): TGTGCCAGCACTTCGACCCAGAGGGGGGAAAAACTGTTTTTT. The chain uses TRBV28 and TRBJ1-4; possibly TRBD1 for D (6 bases). This CDR3 has 14 amino acids. Per germline, CDR1 MDHEN and CDR2 SYDVKM. With 7 bases removed from V and 8 bases from J, the gap between germline ends came to 17 bases.

The chain links TRBV12-3 or TRBV12-4 to TRBJ1-2, with D possibly matching TRBD1 (5 bases). This CDR3 has 11 amino acids. V was cut by 8 bases and J by 8 bases, with 12 bases left in between. The CDR3 reads CASSRAGGYTF. The DNA for the CDR3 is TGTGCCAGCTCCAGGGCGGGCGGCTACACCTTC.

This clone came up once. The chain combines TRBV28 with TRBJ2-1; 8 bases agree with TRBD2. V dropped 5 bases and J dropped 7; count of bases not matched to a gene: 10. The germline CDR1 and CDR2 sequences are MDHEN and SYDVKM. The CDR3 is 15 amino acids. The CDR3 spells CASSRAGEFGNEQFF. In DNA form, the CDR3 reads TGTGCCAGCAGTCGAGCGGGAGAATTCGGAAATGAGCAGTTCTTC.

The rearrangement uses TRBV30 and TRBJ1-1; D might be TRBD1 (6 bases). The V gene lost 7 bases and the J gene lost 2 bases, with 23 bases spanning the gap. This CDR3 comprises 16 residues. Germline V gene sequence: CDR1 GTSNPN, CDR2 SVGIG (reference sequence). The CDR3 DNA is TGTGCCTTCGCCCACGGGACACTAGGGATCAACACTGAAGCTTTCTTT. Residues: CAFAHGTLGINTEAFF.

The rearrangement links TRBV10-2 to TRBJ2-1; TRBD2 aligns across 8 bases. The V gene end was trimmed by 7 bases and the J gene end by 5 bases; junction bases not matched to a gene: 16. The CDR3 runs to 17 residues. Germline V gene sequence: CDR1 WSHSY, CDR2 SAAADI. The CDR3 bases are TGCGCCAGCATCTTAGGTAGCGGGATCCCCGCTAACAATGAGCAGTTCTTC. This codes for CASILGSGIPANNEQFF.

Regarding this clone: The identical CDR3 is also encoded by other nucleotide sequences in the sample. The chain combines TRBV20-1 with TRBJ2-3; the D is unclear. With 5 bases removed from V and 3 bases from J, the gap between germline ends came to 3 bases. CDR3 length: 10 residues. Germline V gene data show CDR1 as DFQATT and CDR2 as SNEGSKA (reference sequence). CDR3 loop: CSASTDTQYF. CDR3 DNA: TGCAGTGCTTCGACAGATACGCAGTATTTT.